The clone carrying this T cell receptor (beta chain) was recorded a few times. Antigen unknown. V lost 0 bases to trimming and J lost 5 bases, with 16 bases between them. There are 16 residues in the CDR3. The V gene's germline CDR1 is SGHVS and CDR2 FQNEAQ. TCRdb re-called the reads with MiXCR, one entry per CDR3 protein. The sample carries about 770,000 distinct CDR3 sequences, almost 30% recorded once. This sample was included in a study of T cell repertoires in cytomegalovirus infection. Study details: Used in the study were CMV epitopes, some recently identified and HLA-C-restricted, others well-studied and HLA-B-restricted. Indications came from public TCR beta signatures; they pointed to CMV infection and to a matching HLA type.

Points from the study as a whole: Within the response measured ex vivo, HLA-C-restricted CMV-specific TCR beta clonotypes were dominant. CMV carriers having the relevant HLA were flagged by cumulative public TCR beta family frequency.

J is TRBJ1-1 and V is TRBV7-8, with D possibly TRBD1 on 5 matching bases. The TCR originated in a human donor in good health (CMV status not recorded). Some clones in this sample may be carry-over from other donors' samples. Sequencing was performed on cultured CD8+ T cells from PBMCs, taken from culture after CMV antigen stimulation. This chain's CDR3 is CASSLARGARGTEAFF. CDR3 coding DNA: TGTGCCAGCAGCTTAGCCAGAGGGGCACGGGGAACTGAAGCTTTCTTT.